These 15 T cell receptor beta chains originate from one sample sequenced in a study of shared clonotypes between healthy human individuals. Data came from immunoSEQ multiplex PCR; TCRdb stores just in-frame clones and leaves some out. The data hold millions of clones, with 90% to 95% observed a single time. It was CD45RO-negative cells, positively selected for CCR7, that made up naive CD8 cells, with terminally differentiated effector memory CD45RA+ cells excluded. The sequenced material came from naive CD8+ T cells from PBMCs. These receptors originate from a man between 18 and 29 years old in good health. Some clones in this sample may be carry-over from other donors' samples.

This chain connects TRBV9 to TRBJ2-7, with 7 bases fitting TRBD2. The germline V gene encodes CDR1 SGDLS and CDR2 YYNGEE. V lost 3 bases to trimming and J lost 4 bases; unmatched junction nucleotides: 4. The CDR3 extends over 13 amino acids. CDR3 nucleotide sequence: TGTGCCAGCAGCGAGGGGAGGGGTTACGAGCAGTACTTC. It is translated as CASSEGRGYEQYF.

In regard to this clone: Other DNA sequences in the same sample also yield this CDR3. CDR3 nucleotides: TGTGCCAGCAGTTACGGTGGGAACGAGCAGTACTTC. Translation gives CASSYGGNEQYF. The chain joins TRBV6-5 to TRBJ2-7; no firm D call. CDR3 size: 12 residues. V lost 2 bases and J lost 5, with 7 bases in between. The germline gives CDR1 MNHEY, CDR2 SVGAGI.

This sequence joins TRBV27 and TRBJ2-3, with D perhaps being TRBD1 or TRBD2 (5 bases each). V lost 5 bases and J lost 3, with 21 bases in between. From germline, CDR1 is MNHEY and CDR2 SMNVEV (reference sequence). This CDR3 contains 17 residues. CDR3 nucleotides: TGTGCCAGCAGTCCGACCGGGACCACAACGATGACAGATACGCAGTATTTT. Its translation: CASSPTGTTTMTDTQYF.

The gene calls are TRBV29-1 and TRBJ2-7; D is perhaps TRBD1 (6 bases). V lost 6 bases to trimming and J lost 0 bases, with 15 bases between them. Germline V lookup: CDR1 SQVTM, CDR2 ANQGSEA. This CDR3 spans 14 amino acids. CDR3 loop: CSVGDTKSSYEQYF. CDR3 coding DNA: TGCAGCGTAGGGGACACCAAATCCTCCTACGAGCAGTACTTC.

V and J are TRBV6-5 and TRBJ2-7; the match to TRBD1 covers 7 bases. The CDR3 length is 14 residues. Germline CDR1 is MNHEY and CDR2 is SVGAGI. The V and J ends lost 3 bases and 3 bases, in that order; junction bases with no gene match: 5. The DNA of the CDR3 is TGTGCCAGCAGTTATGTAGGGGGCATCTACGAGCAGTACTTC. Its translation is CASSYVGGIYEQYF.

The V and J genes are TRBV4-1 and TRBJ1-1; weak D call: TRBD1 (5 bases). Trimming removed 1 base from V and 5 bases from J, with 11 bases in between. Germline CDR1 and CDR2: MGHRA and YSYEKL. The CDR3 consists of 14 residues. DNA of the CDR3: TGCGCCAGCAGCCAAGGGGGCCTGAGAACTGAAGCTTTCTTT. Translating gives CASSQGGLRTEAFF.

The V call is TRBV7-8, the J call TRBJ2-1; 12 bases map to TRBD2. Germline V gene lookup returns CDR1 SGHVS and CDR2 FQNEAQ. The CDR3 extends over 20 amino acids. V lost 0 bases and J lost 5; bases outside the gene matches: 14. This CDR3 is CASSLAASGRAVPPDNEQFF. As DNA, the CDR3 is TGTGCCAGCAGCTTAGCGGCTAGCGGGAGGGCCGTCCCTCCAGACAATGAGCAGTTCTTC.

The genes are TRBV7-9 and TRBJ2-7, with 9 bases matching TRBD2. The CDR3 covers 12 residues. V was pared by 5 bases and J by 12 bases, with 8 bases of the junction left unmatched. Germline V gives CDR1 SEHNR, CDR2 FQNEAQ (reference sequence). CDR3 sequence (DNA): TGTGCCAGCAGCAGCGGGACTAGCAGAACGTACTTC. It is translated as CASSSGTSRTYF.

V gene TRBV9 combines with J gene TRBJ2-7, with TRBD2 identical over 12 bases. The V and J ends lost 2 bases and 3 bases, in that order; junction bases with no gene match: 12. Germline loops: CDR1 SGDLS, CDR2 YYNGEE. The CDR3 runs to 18 residues. This CDR3 is CASSVAPASGRVSYEQYF. The CDR3 coding sequence is TGTGCCAGCAGCGTGGCTCCTGCTAGCGGGAGGGTAAGCTACGAGCAGTACTTC.

This sequence joins TRBV6-1 and TRBJ2-1; tentative D call: TRBD1 (6 bases). This CDR3 has 16 residues. With 5 bases removed from V and 5 bases from J, the gap between germline ends came to 19 bases. CDR1 and CDR2 (germline): MNHNS, SASEGT. CDR3 nucleotides: TGTGCCAGCAGTCAAGAGGGGGTTTTTATGGACAATGAGCAGTTCTTC. This gives the protein CASSQEGVFMDNEQFF.

The chain combines TRBV27 with TRBJ2-1; the match to TRBD2 covers 9 bases. There are 15 residues in the CDR3. V lost 4 bases and J lost 5; bases outside the gene matches: 6. Germline V gene data show CDR1 as MNHEY and CDR2 as SMNVEV (reference sequence). The chain's CDR3 is CASSWLAGVNNEQFF. Here the CDR3 DNA reads TGTGCCAGCAGTTGGTTAGCGGGAGTTAACAATGAGCAGTTCTTC.

The V call is TRBV27, the J call TRBJ2-5; 7 bases match TRBD1. Germline loops: CDR1 MNHEY, CDR2 SMNVEV (reference sequence). The CDR3 is made up of 14 amino acids. With 6 bases clipped from V and 4 bases from J, the junction kept 8 bases outside the gene matches. CDR3 residues: CASSPDRASETQYF. CDR3 coding DNA: TGTGCCAGCAGCCCCGACAGGGCCTCAGAGACCCAGTACTTC.

With regard to this clone: Other nucleotide sequences from this sample produce the same CDR3. This sequence joins TRBV5-1 and TRBJ2-7; D gene unclear. The length of the CDR3 is 14 residues. Trimming left V 0 bases short and J 2 bases short, with 9 bases between. Germline values: CDR1 SGHRS, CDR2 YFSETQ. CDR3 in amino acids: CASSLDGGTYEQYF. Here the CDR3 DNA reads TGCGCCAGCAGCTTGGATGGCGGTACCTACGAGCAGTACTTC.

The chain carries TRBV28 and TRBJ2-5; TRBD1 aligns across 11 bases. The CDR3 is 16 residues long. J lost 1 base, V lost 6 bases, and 7 bases had no gene match. Germline V gives CDR1 MDHEN, CDR2 SYDVKM. This chain's CDR3 is CASSPRTGGLQETQYF. Here the CDR3 DNA reads TGTGCCAGCAGCCCCCGGACAGGGGGCCTCCAAGAGACCCAGTACTTC.

This clone was observed a single time. The rearrangement uses TRBV28 and TRBJ2-1; the match to TRBD1 covers 12 bases. V gave up 5 bases and J gave up 10 bases; unmatched junction bases: 9. This CDR3 contains 15 residues. Germline V CDR1 and CDR2: MDHEN, SYDVKM. Written as DNA, the CDR3 is TGTGCCAGCAGTCTGGGACAGGGGGCCCGTTACGAGCAGTTCTTC. As protein: CASSLGQGARYEQFF.